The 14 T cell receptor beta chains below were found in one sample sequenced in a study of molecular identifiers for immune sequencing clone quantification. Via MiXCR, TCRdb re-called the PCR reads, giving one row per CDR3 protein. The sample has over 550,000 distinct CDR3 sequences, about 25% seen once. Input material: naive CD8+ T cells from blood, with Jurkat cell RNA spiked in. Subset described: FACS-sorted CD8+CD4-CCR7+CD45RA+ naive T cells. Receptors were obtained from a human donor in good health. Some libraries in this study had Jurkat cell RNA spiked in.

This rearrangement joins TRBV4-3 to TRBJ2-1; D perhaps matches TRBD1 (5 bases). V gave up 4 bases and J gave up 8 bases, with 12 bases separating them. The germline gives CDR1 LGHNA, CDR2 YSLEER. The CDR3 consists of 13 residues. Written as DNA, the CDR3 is TGCGCCAGCAGCCGAGCAGGGCGCGATGAGCAGTTCTTC. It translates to CASSRAGRDEQFF.

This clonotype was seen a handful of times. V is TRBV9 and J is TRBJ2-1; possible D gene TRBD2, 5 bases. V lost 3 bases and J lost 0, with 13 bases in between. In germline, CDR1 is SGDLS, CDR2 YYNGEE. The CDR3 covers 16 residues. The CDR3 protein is CASSGESGLSYNEQFF. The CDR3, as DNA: TGTGCCAGCAGCGGGGAAAGCGGCCTCTCCTACAATGAGCAGTTCTTC.

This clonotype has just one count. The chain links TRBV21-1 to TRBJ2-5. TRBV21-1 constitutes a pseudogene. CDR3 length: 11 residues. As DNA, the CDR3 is TGTGCCAGCAGCAAAGTAGAGACCCAGTACTTC. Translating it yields CASSKVETQYF.

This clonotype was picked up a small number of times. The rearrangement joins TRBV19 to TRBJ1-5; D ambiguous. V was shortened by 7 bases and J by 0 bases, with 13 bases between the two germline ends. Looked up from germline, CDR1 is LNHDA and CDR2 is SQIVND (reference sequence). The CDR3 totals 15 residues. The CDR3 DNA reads TGTGCCAGTAACCAGGACTCTTATAGCAATCAGCCCCAGCATTTT. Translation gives CASNQDSYSNQPQHF. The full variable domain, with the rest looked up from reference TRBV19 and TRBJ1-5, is DGGITQSPKYLFRKEGQNVTLSCEQNLNHDAMYWYRQDPGQGLRLIYYSQIVNDFQKGDIAEGYSVSREKKESFPLTVTSAQKNPTAFYLCASNQDSYSNQPQHFGDGTRLSIL.

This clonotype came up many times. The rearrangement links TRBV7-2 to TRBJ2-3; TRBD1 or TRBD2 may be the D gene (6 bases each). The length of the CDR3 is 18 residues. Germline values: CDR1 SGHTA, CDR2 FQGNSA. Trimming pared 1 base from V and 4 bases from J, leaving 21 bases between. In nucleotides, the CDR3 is TGTGCCAGCAGCTTAGTGATTTTAGGGGGGCCCGGGGCAGATACGCAGTATTTT. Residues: CASSLVILGGPGADTQYF.

The CDR3 loop is CASSQDGRTAYNEQFF. CDR3 nucleotide sequence: TGCGCCAGCAGCCAAGACGGGCGGACTGCCTACAATGAGCAGTTCTTC. The rearrangement joins TRBV4-3 to TRBJ2-1; tentative D call: TRBD2 (5 bases). The CDR3 consists of 16 residues. Germline V gives CDR1 LGHNA, CDR2 YSLEER. V lost 0 bases to trimming and J lost 2 bases, with 11 bases between them.

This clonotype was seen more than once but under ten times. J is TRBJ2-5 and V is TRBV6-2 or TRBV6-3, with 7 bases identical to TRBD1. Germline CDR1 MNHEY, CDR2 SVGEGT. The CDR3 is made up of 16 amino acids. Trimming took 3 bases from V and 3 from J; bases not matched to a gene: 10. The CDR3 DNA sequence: TGTGCCAGCAGTTATCCTGGACAGGATCTAAAAGAGACCCAGTACTTC. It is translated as CASSYPGQDLKETQYF.

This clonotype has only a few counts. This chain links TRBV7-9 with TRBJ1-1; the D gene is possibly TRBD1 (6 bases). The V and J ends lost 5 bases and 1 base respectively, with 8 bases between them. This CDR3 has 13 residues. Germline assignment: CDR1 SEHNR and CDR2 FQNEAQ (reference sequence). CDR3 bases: TGTGCCAGCAGCGCGGGACAGAACACTGAAGCTTTCTTT. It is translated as CASSAGQNTEAFF. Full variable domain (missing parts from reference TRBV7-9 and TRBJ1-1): DTGVSQNPRHKITKRGQNVTFRCDPISEHNRLYWYRQTLGQGPEFLTYFQNEAQLEKSRLLSDRFSAERPKGSFSTLEIQRTEQGDSAMYLCASSAGQNTEAFFGQGTRLTVV.

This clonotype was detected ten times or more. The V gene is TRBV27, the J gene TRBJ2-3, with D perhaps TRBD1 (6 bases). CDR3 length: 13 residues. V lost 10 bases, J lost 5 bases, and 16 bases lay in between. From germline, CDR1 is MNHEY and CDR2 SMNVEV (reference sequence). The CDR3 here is CATKTGRLDTQYF. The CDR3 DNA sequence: TGTGCCACCAAAACAGGGCGTTTAGATACGCAGTATTTT.

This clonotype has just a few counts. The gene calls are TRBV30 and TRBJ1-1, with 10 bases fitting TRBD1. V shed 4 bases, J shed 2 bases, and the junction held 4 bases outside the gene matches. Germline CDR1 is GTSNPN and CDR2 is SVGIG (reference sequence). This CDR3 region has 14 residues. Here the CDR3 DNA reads TGTGCCTGGATGACAGGGGGCGTAAACACTGAAGCTTTCTTT. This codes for CAWMTGGVNTEAFF. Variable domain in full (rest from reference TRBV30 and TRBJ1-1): SQTIHQWPATLVQPVGSPLSLECTVEGTSNPNLYWYRQAAGRGLQLLFYSVGIGQISSEVPQNLSASRPQDRQFILSSKKLLLSDSGFYLCAWMTGGVNTEAFFGQGTRLTVV.

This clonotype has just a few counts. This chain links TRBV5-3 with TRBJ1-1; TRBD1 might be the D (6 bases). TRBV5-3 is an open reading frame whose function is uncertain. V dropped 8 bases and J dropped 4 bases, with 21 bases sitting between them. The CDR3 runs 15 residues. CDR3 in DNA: TGTGCCAGCATGTACACGGGGGCAGGCCGCACTGAAGCTTTCTTT. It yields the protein CASMYTGAGRTEAFF.

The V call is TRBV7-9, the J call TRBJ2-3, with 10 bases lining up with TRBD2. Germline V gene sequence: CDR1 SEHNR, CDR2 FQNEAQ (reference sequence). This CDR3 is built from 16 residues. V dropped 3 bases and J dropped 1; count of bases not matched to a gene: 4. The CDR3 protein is CASSLGLAYGTDTQYF. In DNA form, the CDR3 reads TGTGCCAGCAGCTTGGGACTAGCGTATGGCACAGATACGCAGTATTTT.

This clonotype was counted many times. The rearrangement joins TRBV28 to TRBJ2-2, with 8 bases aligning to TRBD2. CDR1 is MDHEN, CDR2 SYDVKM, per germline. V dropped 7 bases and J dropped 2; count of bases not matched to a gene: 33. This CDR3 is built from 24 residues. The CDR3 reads CASIRSGSERTQAQREFNTGELFF. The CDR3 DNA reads TGTGCCAGCATAAGAAGCGGGAGTGAGAGAACCCAAGCTCAAAGAGAGTTCAACACCGGGGAGCTGTTTTTT.

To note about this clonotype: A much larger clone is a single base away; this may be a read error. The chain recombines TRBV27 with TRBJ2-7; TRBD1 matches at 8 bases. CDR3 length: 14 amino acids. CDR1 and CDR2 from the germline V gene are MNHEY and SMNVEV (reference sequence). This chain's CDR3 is CANSSRQGPYEQYF. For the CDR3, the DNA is TGTGCCAACAGTTCCCGACAGGGGCCCTACGAGCAGTACTTC.